This T cell receptor (beta chain) appears in the sequencing data of a study of cytomegalovirus exposure and HLA in healthy donors. Use of 60 Vbeta and 13 Jbeta primers characterized the PCR. The table came from immunoSEQ multiplex PCR; TCRdb's copy has only in-frame clones and leaves some out. The sample carries roughly 120,000 clones, approximately 70% recorded once. A word on this clone: Its antigen is still unknown.

Study-level points and caveats: According to a later analysis, donors in an Asian-associated ancestry cluster reportedly had fewer N-insertions than the roughly 640-donor mean. Association of a missense DCLRE1C variant with TCR beta V- and J-gene trimming was reported in a later analysis.

CDR3 length: 15 amino acids. The junction had 4 bases not matched to a gene; V was cut back by 3 bases and J by 3 bases. Germline V gives CDR1 SGDLS, CDR2 YYNGEE. Sequencing was performed on PBMCs. This receptor was identified in a young man in good health and CMV-seropositive. The chain employs TRBV9 and TRBJ2-5; 11 bases align to TRBD2. As DNA, the CDR3 is TGTGCCAGCAGCGCAACACTAGCGGGAGAAGAGACCCAGTACTTC. This codes for CASSATLAGEETQYF.